Here is one T cell receptor (beta chain) with its context. Using the 5' RACE reads, TCRdb records one entry per CDR3 protein without DNA. This sample contains approximately 170,000 distinct CDR3 sequences. The sample is drawn from a study of T cells expressing NK-cell markers. Germline CDR1 SEHNR, CDR2 FQNEAQ (reference sequence). The CDR3 loop spans 17 amino acids. The TCR was taken from a man aged 18-75 years in good health. The chain is built from TRBV7-9 and TRBJ2-7; TCRdb returns TRBD1, unconfirmable since there is no DNA. Sequencing input: blood T cells: a sorted CD56 or NKG2C T cell subset, CD4+ or CD8+ T cells, or bulk PBMC T cells (not recorded which). The CDR3 is CASSLSVGVVPIYEQYF.